This record covers a single T cell receptor (beta chain). Trimming stripped 3 bases from V and 3 bases from J, with 26 bases between. The CDR3 is 19 residues long. Germline V gene lookup returns CDR1 SGDLS and CDR2 YYNGEE. The data were obtained in a study of PD-1 blockade in mismatch repair-deficient tumors. TCR sequencing covered a few patients who responded to pembrolizumab. TCRdb's copy holds only in-frame clones and misses some; the assay was immunoSEQ multiplex PCR. The repertoire includes 100,000 to 150,000 clones, roughly 86% of them detected once, and roughly 12% sits in the top ten. This TCR came from an adult with mismatch repair-deficient cancer. The input for sequencing was peripheral blood, taken 44 weeks after starting pembrolizumab. The chain couples TRBV9 to TRBJ2-3; D is possibly TRBD1 (5 bases). CDR3 amino acids: CASSGKASSAGSRTDTQYF. The CDR3 DNA is TGTGCCAGCAGCGGAAAGGCGTCGTCGGCAGGGTCTAGGACAGATACGCAGTATTTT. The whole variable domain, filled in from reference TRBV9 and TRBJ2-3, reads DSGVTQTPKHLITATGQRVTLRCSPRSGDLSVYWYQQSLDQGLQFLIQYYNGEERAKGNILERFSAQQFPDLHSELNLSSLELGDSALYFCASSGKASSAGSRTDTQYFGPGTRLTVL.